The 4 T cell receptor beta chains reported below all come from one sample, sequenced in a study of cytotoxic CD8 clonotypes in ibrutinib-treated CLL. Data came from immunoSEQ multiplex PCR; TCRdb stores just in-frame clones and leaves some out. The sample carries approximately 300,000 clones, 80% recorded once. The sample in question was PBMCs, obtained before ibrutinib treatment. Source of these receptors: a human donor with chronic lymphocytic leukemia.

This clone was detected only once. The chain links TRBV6-5 to TRBJ2-2; TRBD2 matches 7 bases. Germline V gene data show CDR1 as MNHEY and CDR2 as SVGAGI. The CDR3 is 16 residues long. With 0 bases clipped from V and 4 bases from J, the junction kept 5 bases outside the gene matches. CDR3 sequence reads: CASSYSSTSVTGELFF. CDR3 DNA sequence: TGTGCCAGCAGTTACTCGTCTACTAGCGTCACCGGGGAGCTGTTTTTT.

J is TRBJ2-1 and V is TRBV28, with 14 bases aligning to TRBD2. Trimming took 5 bases from V and 6 from J; bases not matched to a gene: 15. In germline, CDR1 is MDHEN, CDR2 SYDVKM. The CDR3 runs to 19 residues. In nucleotides, the CDR3 is TGTGCCAGCAGTCCTAGACAACGGGGACTAGCGGGAGTACTCAATGAGCAGTTCTTC. Protein: CASSPRQRGLAGVLNEQFF.

This clone was counted once. The genes are TRBV30 and TRBJ1-3; no clear D. The CDR3 runs to 13 residues. The germline gives CDR1 GTSNPN, CDR2 SVGIG (reference sequence). V was pared by 4 bases and J by 0 bases, with 7 bases between. CDR3 region: CAWITSSGNTIYF. Here the CDR3 DNA reads TGTGCCTGGATAACGAGCTCTGGAAACACCATATATTTT.

This clone was observed at least ten times. V usage is TRBV5-1 and J usage is TRBJ2-3, with D maybe TRBD1 (7 bases). V lost 8 bases and J lost 2, with 18 bases in between. Germline V gene lookup returns CDR1 SGHRS and CDR2 YFSETQ. CDR3 length: 15 amino acids. The CDR3 DNA sequence: TGCGCCAGTTACACCGGAGGGGGCCCCACAGATACGCAGTATTTT. The encoded protein is CASYTGGGPTDTQYF.